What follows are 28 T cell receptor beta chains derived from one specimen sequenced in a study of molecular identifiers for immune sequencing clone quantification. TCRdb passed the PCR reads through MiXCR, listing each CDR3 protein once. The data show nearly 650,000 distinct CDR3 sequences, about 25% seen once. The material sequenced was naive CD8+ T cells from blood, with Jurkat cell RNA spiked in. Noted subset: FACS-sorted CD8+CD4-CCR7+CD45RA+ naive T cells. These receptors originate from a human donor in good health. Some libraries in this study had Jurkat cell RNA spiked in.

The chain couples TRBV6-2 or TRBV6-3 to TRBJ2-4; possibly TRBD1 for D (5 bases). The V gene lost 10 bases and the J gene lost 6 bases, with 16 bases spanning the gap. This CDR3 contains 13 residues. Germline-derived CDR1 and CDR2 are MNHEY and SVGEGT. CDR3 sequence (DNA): TGTGCCATCCGACAGCCCCCGGGAAACATTCAGTACTTC. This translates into CAIRQPPGNIQYF.

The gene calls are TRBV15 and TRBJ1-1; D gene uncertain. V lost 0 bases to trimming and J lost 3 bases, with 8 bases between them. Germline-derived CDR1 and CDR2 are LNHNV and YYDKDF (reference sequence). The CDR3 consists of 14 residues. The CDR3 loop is CATSRDSGYTEAFF. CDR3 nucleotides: TGTGCCACCAGCAGAGATAGCGGGTACACTGAAGCTTTCTTT.

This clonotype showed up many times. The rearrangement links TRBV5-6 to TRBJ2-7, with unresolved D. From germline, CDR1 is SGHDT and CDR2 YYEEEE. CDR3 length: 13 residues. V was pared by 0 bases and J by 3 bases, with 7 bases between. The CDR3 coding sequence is TGTGCCAGCAGCTTGGGGAAAAGCTACGAGCAGTACTTC. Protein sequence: CASSLGKSYEQYF.

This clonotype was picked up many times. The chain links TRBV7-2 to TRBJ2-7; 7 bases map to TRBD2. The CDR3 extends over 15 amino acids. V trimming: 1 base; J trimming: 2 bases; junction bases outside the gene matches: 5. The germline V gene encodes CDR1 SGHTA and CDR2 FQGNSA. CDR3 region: CASSLGLAVTYEQYF. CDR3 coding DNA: TGTGCCAGCAGCTTAGGCCTAGCGGTAACCTACGAGCAGTACTTC. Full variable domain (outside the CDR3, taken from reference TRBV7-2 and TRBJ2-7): GAGVSQSPSNKVTEKGKDVELRCDPISGHTALYWYRQSLGQGLEFLIYFQGNSAPDKSGLPSDRFSAERTGGSVSTLTIQRTQQEDSAVYLCASSLGLAVTYEQYFGPGTRLTVT.

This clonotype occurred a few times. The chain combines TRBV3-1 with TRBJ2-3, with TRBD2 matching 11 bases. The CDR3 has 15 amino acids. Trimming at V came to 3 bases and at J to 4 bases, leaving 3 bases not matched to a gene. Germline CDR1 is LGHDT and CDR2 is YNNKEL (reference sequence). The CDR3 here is CASSQTSGVADTQYF. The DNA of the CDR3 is TGTGCCAGCAGCCAGACTAGCGGGGTGGCAGATACGCAGTATTTT.

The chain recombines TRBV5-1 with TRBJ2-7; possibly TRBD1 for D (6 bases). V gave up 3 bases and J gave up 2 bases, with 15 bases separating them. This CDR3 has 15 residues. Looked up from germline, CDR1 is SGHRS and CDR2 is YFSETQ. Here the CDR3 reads CASSSGPGQTYEQYF. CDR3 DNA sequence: TGCGCCAGCAGCTCGGGGCCGGGACAAACCTACGAGCAGTACTTC.

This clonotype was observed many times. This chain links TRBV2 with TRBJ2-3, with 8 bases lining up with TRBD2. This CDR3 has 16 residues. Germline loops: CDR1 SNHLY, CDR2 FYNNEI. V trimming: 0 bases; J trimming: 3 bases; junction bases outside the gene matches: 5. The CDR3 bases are TGTGCCAGCAGTGAAGCGCTGGGACTAGAGACAGATACGCAGTATTTT. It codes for CASSEALGLETDTQYF. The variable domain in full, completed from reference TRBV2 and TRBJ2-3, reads EPEVTQTPSHQVTQMGQEVILRCVPISNHLYFYWYRQILGQKVEFLVSFYNNEISEKSEIFDDQFSVERPDGSNFTLKIRSTKLEDSAMYFCASSEALGLETDTQYFGPGTRLTVL.

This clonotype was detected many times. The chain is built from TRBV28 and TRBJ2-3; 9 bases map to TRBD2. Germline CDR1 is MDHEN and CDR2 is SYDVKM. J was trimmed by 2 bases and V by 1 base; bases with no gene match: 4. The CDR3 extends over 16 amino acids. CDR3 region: CASSLLLAGTTDTQYF. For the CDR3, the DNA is TGTGCCAGCAGTTTATTGCTAGCGGGAACCACAGATACGCAGTATTTT.

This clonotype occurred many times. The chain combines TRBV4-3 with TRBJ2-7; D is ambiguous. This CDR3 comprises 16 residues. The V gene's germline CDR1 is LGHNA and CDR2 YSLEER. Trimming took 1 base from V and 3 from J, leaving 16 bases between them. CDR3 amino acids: CASSQGPGPGYYEQYF. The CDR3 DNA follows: TGCGCCAGCAGCCAAGGTCCGGGCCCTGGATACTACGAGCAGTACTTC.

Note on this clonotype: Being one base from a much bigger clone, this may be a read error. DNA for the CDR3: TGTGCCAGCAGCGTAGCTAGTGGCCACCTCCCTGGAAACACCATATATTTT. Its translation: CASSVASGHLPGNTIYF. V and J are TRBV9 and TRBJ1-3, with D uncertain. From germline, CDR1 is SGDLS and CDR2 YYNGEE. V was cut by 0 bases and J by 2 bases, with 15 bases left in between. This CDR3 spans 17 amino acids.

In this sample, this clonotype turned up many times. The CDR3 bases are TGTGCCACCAGCAGAGATCGGGGTGGAGAGACCCAGTACTTC. It codes for CATSRDRGGETQYF. The chain is built from TRBV15 and TRBJ2-5; a weak D match, TRBD2 (5 bases). Trimming took 0 bases from V and 4 from J, leaving 9 bases between them. The CDR3 spans 14 residues. The germline CDR1 and CDR2 sequences are LNHNV and YYDKDF (reference sequence).

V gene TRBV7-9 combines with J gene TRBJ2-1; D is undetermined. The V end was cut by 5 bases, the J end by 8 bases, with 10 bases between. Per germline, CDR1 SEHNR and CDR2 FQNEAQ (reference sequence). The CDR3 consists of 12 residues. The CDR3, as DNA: TGTGCCAGCAGCGCCCGATGGGATGAGCAGTTCTTC. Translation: CASSARWDEQFF.

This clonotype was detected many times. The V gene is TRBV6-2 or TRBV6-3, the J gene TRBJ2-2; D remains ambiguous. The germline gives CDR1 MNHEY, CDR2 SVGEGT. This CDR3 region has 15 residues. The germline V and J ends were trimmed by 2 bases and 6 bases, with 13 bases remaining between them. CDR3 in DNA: TGTGCCAGCAGTTACGCCGGTTTTTCGCCCGGGGAGCTGTTTTTT. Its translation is CASSYAGFSPGELFF.

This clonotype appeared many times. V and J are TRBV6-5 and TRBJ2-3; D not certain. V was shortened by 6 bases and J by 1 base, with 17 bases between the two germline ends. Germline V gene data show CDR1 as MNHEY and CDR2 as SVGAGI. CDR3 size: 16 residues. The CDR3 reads CASSPLASVRTDTQYF. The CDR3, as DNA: TGTGCCAGCAGCCCCCTGGCATCGGTCCGCACAGATACGCAGTATTTT.

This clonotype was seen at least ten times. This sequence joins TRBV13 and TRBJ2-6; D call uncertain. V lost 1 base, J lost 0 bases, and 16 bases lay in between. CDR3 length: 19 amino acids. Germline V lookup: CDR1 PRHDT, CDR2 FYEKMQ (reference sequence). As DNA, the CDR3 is TGTGCCAGCAGCTTAGAAGGCGAGGACGGCAGCTCTGGGGCCAACGTCCTGACTTTC. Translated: CASSLEGEDGSSGANVLTF.

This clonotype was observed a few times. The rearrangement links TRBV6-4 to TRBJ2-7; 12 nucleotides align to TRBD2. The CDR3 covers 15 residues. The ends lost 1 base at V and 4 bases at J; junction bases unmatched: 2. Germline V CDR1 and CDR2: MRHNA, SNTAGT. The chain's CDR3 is CASSDYTSGGYEQYF. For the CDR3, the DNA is TGTGCCAGCAGTGACTACACTAGCGGGGGGTACGAGCAGTACTTC.

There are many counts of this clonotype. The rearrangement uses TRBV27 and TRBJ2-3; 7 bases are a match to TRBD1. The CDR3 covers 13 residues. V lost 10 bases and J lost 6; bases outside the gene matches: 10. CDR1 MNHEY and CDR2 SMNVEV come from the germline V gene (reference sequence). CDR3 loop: CANQGEGLDTQYF. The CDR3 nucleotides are TGTGCCAATCAGGGGGAAGGGCTGGATACGCAGTATTTT.

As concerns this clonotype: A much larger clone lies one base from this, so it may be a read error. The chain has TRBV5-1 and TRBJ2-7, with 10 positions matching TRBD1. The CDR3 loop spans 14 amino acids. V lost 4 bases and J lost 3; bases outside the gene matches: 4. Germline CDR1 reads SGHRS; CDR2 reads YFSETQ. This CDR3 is CASSKGQGIYEQYF. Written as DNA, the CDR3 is TGCGCCAGCAGCAAGGGACAGGGGATCTACGAGCAGTACTTC.

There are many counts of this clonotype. The CDR3 DNA follows: TGTGCCAGCAGTTTAGCCAGGAGGGGCACAGATACGCAGTATTTT. Residues: CASSLARRGTDTQYF. The genes are TRBV12-3 or TRBV12-4 and TRBJ2-3; D possibly corresponds to TRBD2 (6 bases). The CDR3 totals 15 residues. The V and J ends lost 0 bases and 1 base respectively, with 8 bases between them.

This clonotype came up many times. The CDR3 coding sequence is TGTGCCAGCAGTTACGTTCCAGGGACGGGGGCCAACGTCCTGACTTTC. It translates to CASSYVPGTGANVLTF. The rearrangement uses TRBV6-5 and TRBJ2-6; D tentatively fits TRBD1 or TRBD2 (5 bases each). Germline assignment: CDR1 MNHEY and CDR2 SVGAGI. The CDR3 loop spans 16 amino acids. Trimming stripped 2 bases from V and 4 bases from J, with 12 bases between.

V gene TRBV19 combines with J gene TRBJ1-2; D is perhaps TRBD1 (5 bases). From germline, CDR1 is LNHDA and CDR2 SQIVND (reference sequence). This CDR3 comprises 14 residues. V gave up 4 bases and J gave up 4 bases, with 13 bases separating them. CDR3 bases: TGTGCCAGTAGTACCCAGGGAGTGGTCTATGGCTACACCTTC. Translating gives CASSTQGVVYGYTF.

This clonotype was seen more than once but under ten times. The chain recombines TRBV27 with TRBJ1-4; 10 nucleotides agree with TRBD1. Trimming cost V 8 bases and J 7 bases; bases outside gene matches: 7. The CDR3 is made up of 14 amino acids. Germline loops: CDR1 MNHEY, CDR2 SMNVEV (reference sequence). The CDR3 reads CASRDRGQGEKLFF. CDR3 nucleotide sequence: TGTGCCAGCCGAGACAGGGGGCAGGGTGAAAAACTGTTTTTT.

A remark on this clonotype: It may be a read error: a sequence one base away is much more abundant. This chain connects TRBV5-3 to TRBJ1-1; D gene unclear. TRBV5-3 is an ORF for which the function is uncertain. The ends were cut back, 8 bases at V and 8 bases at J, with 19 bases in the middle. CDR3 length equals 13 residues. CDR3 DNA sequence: TGTGCCAGCAGTCACGCCGGCGTACTCGAAGCTTTCTTT. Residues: CASSHAGVLEAFF.

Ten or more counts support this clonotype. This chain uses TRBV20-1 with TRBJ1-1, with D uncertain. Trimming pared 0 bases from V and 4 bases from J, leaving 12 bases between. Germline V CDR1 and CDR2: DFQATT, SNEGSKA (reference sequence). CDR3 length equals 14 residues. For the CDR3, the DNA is TGCAGTGCTAGAGATGTCCTTGAGGTCACTGAAGCTTTCTTT. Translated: CSARDVLEVTEAFF.

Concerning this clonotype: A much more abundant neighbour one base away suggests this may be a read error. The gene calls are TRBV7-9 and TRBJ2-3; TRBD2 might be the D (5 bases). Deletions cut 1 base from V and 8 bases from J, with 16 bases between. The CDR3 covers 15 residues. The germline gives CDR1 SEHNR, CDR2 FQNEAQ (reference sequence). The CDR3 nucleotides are TGTGCCAGCAGCTTAGTGAATCTTAAAGGAGGTACGCAGTATTTT. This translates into CASSLVNLKGGTQYF.

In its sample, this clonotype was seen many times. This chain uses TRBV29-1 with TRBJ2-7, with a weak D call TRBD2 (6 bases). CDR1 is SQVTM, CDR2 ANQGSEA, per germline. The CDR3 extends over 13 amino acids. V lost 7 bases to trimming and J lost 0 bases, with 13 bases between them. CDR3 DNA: TGCAGCGCCGGAGGGATTAGCTCCTACGAGCAGTACTTC. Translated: CSAGGISSYEQYF.

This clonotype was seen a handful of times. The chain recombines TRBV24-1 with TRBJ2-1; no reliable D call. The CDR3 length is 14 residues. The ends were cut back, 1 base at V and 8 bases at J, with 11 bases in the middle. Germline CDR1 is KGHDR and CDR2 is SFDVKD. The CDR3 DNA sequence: TGTGCCACCAGTGATTTACCCTCCTCTGATGAGCAGTTCTTC. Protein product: CATSDLPSSDEQFF.

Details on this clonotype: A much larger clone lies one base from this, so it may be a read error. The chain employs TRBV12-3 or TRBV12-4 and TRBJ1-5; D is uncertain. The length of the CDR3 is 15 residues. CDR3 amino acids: CASSFVIRGDQPQRF. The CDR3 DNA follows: TGTGCCAGCAGTTTTGTGATTCGGGGTGATCAGCCCCAGCGTTTT.